This section outlines one T cell receptor beta chain sequence together with its context. The method was immunoSEQ multiplex PCR; TCRdb's version includes in-frame clones alone and lacks a portion of them. This sample has some 260,000 clones; 70% to 90% occur once, and the top ten carry about 6.7%. The data were taken from a study of blood T cell repertoires in COVID-19. Germline V gene sequence: CDR1 MDHEN, CDR2 SYDVKM. There are 16 residues in the CDR3. Trimming took off 0 bases at V and 0 bases at J, with 10 bases between the two ends. The chain links TRBV28 to TRBJ2-3; D uncertain. The sequence was obtained from a woman under 40 with COVID-19, enrolled during active disease. Sequencing was carried out using peripheral blood. The CDR3 DNA is TGTGCCAGCAGTTTATGGGGCCAGGTTAGCACAGATACGCAGTATTTT. This translates into CASSLWGQVSTDTQYF.